This T cell receptor beta chain was identified during a study of metastatic and nonmetastatic thyroid tumors. Overall study context: Both malignant and benign thyroid patients supplied peripheral blood and tumor or nodule tissue samples, across which the repertoires of these patients were then compared. Study findings and constraints: For both blood and tumor, malignant thyroid tumors reportedly showed significantly higher TCR beta diversity than benign nodules did.

TCRdb ran MiXCR on the PCR reads. Seen here are about 27,000 clones, approximately 22% observed once, and the top ten hold over 25%. This clone counts as medium-sized. The antigen is unknown. Prior to thyroid surgery, none of the patients had received any treatment. This clonotype was obtained from a male donor with papillary thyroid cancer or a benign thyroid nodule (not recorded which). Some clones in this sample may be carry-over from other donors' samples. Sequencing input: blood.

The CDR3 region has the DNA TGTGCCAGCAGTACGGACAGAAAGGTAGACACCATATATTTT. Amino acids: CASSTDRKVDTIYF. This chain links TRBV6-1 with TRBJ1-3, with D possibly matching TRBD1 (6 bases). Germline CDR1 and CDR2: MNHNS and SASEGT. V lost 5 bases, J lost 8 bases, and 16 bases lay in between. This CDR3 comprises 14 residues.